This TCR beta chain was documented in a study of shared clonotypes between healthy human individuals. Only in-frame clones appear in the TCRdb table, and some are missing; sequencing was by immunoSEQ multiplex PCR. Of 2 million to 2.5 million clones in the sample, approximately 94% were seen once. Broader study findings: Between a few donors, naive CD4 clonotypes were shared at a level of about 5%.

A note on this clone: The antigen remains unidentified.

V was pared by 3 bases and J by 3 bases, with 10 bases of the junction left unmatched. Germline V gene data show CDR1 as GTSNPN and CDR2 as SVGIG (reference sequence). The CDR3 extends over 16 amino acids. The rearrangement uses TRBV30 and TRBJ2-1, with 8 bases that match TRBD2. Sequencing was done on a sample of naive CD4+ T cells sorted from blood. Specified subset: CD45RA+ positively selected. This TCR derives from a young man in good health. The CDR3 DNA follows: TGTGCCTGGAGACCCGGACTAGCACCGATCTACAATGAGCAGTTCTTC. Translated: CAWRPGLAPIYNEQFF.